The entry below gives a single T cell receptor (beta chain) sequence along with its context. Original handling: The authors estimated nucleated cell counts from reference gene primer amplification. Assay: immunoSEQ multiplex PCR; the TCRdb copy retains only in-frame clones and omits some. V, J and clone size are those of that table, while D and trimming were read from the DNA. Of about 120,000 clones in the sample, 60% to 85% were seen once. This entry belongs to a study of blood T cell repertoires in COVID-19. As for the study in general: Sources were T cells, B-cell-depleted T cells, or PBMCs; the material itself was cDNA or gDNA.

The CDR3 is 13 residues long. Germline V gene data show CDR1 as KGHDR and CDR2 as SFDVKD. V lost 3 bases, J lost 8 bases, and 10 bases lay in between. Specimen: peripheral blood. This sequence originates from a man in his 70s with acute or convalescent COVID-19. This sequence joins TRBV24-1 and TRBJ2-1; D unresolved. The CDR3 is CATSDPPVDEQFF. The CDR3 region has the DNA TGTGCCACCAGTGATCCGCCGGTCGATGAGCAGTTCTTC.